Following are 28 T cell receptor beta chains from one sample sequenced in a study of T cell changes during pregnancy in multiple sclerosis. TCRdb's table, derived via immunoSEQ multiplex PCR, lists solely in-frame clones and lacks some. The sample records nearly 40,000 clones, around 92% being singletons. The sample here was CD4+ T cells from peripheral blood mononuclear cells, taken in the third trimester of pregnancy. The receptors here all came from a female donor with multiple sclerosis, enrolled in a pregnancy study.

CDR3 protein: CASSPGRTRGQPQHF. In nucleotides, the CDR3 is TGTGCCAGCAGCCCAGGCAGGACTAGAGGTCAGCCCCAGCATTTT. V and J are TRBV11-2 and TRBJ1-5; D unclear. The CDR3 sequence is 15 residues long. From germline, CDR1 is SGHAT and CDR2 FQNNGV. V was clipped by 5 bases and J by 6 bases, with 17 bases between them.

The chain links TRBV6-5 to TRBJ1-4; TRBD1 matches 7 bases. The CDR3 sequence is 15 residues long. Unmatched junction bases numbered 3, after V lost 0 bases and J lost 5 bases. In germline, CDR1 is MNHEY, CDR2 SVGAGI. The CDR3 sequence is CASSYSGTENEKLFF. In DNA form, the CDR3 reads TGTGCCAGCAGTTACTCCGGGACAGAAAATGAAAAACTGTTTTTT.

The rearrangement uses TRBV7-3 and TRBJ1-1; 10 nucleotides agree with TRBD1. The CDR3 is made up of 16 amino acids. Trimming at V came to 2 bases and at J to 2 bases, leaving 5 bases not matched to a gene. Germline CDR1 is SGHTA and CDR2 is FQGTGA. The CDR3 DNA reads TGTGCCAGCAGCTTATCGGGACAGGGGCCCAACACTGAAGCTTTCTTT. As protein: CASSLSGQGPNTEAFF.

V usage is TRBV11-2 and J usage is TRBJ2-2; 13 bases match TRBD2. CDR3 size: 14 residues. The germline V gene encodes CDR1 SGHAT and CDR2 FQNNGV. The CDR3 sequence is CASGTSGTVGELFF. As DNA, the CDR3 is TGTGCAAGCGGGACTAGCGGGACGGTCGGGGAGCTGTTTTTT.

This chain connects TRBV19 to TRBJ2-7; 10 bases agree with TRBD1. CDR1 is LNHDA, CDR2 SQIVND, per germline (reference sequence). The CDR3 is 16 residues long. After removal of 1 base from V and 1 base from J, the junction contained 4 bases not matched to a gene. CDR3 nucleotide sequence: TGTGCCAGTAGTATAGTAGGGGACAGGGGATCCTACGAGCAGTACTTC. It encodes CASSIVGDRGSYEQYF.

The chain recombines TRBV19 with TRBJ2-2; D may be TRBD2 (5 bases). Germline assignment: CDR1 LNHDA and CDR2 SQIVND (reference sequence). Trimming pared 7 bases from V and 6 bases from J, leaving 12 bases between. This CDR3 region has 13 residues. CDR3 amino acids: CASIGVASGELFF. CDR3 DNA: TGTGCCAGTATCGGGGTTGCGTCCGGGGAGCTGTTTTTT. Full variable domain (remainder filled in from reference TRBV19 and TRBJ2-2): DGGITQSPKYLFRKEGQNVTLSCEQNLNHDAMYWYRQDPGQGLRLIYYSQIVNDFQKGDIAEGYSVSREKKESFPLTVTSAQKNPTAFYLCASIGVASGELFFGEGSRLTVL.

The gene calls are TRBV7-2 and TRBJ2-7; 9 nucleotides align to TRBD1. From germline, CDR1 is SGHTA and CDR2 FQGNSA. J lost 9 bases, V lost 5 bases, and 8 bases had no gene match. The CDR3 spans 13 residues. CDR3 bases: TGTGCCAGCAGCGGACCGGGACAGGGTGCGCAGTACTTC. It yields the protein CASSGPGQGAQYF.

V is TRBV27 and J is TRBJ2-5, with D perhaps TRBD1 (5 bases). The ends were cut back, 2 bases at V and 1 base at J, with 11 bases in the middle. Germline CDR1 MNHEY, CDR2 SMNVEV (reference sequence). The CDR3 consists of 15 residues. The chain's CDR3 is CASSLSRQSQETQYF. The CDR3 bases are TGTGCCAGCAGTTTAAGCCGACAGTCCCAAGAGACCCAGTACTTC.

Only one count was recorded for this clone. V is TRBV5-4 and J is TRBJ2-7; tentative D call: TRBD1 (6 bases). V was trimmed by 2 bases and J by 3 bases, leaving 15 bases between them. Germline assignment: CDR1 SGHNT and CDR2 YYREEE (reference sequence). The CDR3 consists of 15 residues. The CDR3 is CASSLAQGLNYEQYF. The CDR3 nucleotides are TGTGCCAGCAGCTTAGCACAGGGTTTGAACTACGAGCAGTACTTC.

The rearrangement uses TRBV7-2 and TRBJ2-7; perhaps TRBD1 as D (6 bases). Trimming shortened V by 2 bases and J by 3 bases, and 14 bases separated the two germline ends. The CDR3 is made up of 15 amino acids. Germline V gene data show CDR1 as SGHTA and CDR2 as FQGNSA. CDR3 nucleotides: TGTGCCAGCAGCTTACGAGCAGGGGAGAGCTACGAGCAGTACTTC. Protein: CASSLRAGESYEQYF.

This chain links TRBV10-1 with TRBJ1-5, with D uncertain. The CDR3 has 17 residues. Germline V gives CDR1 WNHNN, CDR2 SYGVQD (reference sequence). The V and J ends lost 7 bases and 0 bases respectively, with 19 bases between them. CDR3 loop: CASTLTHSSYSNQPQHF. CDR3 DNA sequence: TGCGCCAGCACCCTGACACACTCTTCTTATAGCAATCAGCCCCAGCATTTT.

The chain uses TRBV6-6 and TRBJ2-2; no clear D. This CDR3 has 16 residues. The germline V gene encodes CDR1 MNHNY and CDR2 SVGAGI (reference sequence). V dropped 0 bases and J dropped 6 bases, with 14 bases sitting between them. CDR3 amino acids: CASSYSAVLVPGELFF. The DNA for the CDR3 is TGTGCCAGCAGTTACTCGGCGGTTCTAGTCCCCGGGGAGCTGTTTTTT.

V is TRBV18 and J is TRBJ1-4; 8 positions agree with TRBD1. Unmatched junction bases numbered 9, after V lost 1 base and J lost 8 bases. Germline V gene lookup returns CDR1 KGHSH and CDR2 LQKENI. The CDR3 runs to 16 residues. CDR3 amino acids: CASSPLSGGGNEKLFF. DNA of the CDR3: TGTGCCAGCTCACCACTTTCAGGGGGCGGTAACGAAAAACTGTTTTTT.

CDR3 residues: CASRLDAGGSYNEQFF. DNA for the CDR3: TGCGCCAGCAGACTGGACGCGGGGGGGTCCTACAATGAGCAGTTCTTC. This rearrangement joins TRBV5-1 to TRBJ2-1, with TRBD2 identical over 9 bases. This CDR3 comprises 16 residues. In germline, CDR1 is SGHRS, CDR2 YFSETQ. Trimming at V came to 5 bases and at J to 1 base, leaving 7 bases not matched to a gene.

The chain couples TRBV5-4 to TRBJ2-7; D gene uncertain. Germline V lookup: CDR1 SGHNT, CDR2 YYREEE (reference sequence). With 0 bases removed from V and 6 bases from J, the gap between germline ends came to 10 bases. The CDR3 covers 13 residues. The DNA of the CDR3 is TGTGCCAGCAGCTTGGAGCTATACGCCGAGCAGTACTTC. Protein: CASSLELYAEQYF.

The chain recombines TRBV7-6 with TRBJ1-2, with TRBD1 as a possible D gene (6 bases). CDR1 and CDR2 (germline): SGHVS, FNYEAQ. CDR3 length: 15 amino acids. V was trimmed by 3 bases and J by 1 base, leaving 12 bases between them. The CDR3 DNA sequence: TGTGCCAGCAGCTTCCCGGACAGACTTAACTATGGCTACACCTTC. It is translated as CASSFPDRLNYGYTF. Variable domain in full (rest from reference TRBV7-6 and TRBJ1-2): GAGVSQSPRYKVTKRGQDVALRCDPISGHVSLYWYRQALGQGPEFLTYFNYEAQQDKSGLPNDRFSAERPEGSISTLTIQRTEQRDSAMYRCASSFPDRLNYGYTFGSGTRLTVV.

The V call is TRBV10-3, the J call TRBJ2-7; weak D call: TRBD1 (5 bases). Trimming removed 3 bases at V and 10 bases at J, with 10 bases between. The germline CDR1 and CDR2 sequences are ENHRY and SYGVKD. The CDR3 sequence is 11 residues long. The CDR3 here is CAISESRAQYF. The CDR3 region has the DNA TGTGCCATCAGTGAATCCAGGGCCCAGTACTTC.

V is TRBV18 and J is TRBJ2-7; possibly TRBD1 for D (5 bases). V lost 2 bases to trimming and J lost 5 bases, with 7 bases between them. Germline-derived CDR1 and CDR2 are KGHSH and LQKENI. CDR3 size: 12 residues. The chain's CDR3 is CASSPKGNEQYF. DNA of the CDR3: TGTGCCAGCTCACCAAAGGGGAACGAGCAGTACTTC.

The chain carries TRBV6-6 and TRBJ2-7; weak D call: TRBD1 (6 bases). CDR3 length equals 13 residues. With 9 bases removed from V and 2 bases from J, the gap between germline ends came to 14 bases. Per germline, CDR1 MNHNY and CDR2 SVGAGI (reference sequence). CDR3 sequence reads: CAREHRVPYEQYF. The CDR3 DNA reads TGTGCCAGGGAACACAGGGTCCCCTACGAGCAGTACTTC.

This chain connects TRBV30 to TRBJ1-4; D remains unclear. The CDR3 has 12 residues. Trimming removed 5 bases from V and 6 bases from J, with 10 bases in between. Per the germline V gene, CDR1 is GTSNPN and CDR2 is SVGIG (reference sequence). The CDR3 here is CAWRPDYEKLFF. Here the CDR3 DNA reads TGTGCCTGGCGTCCGGACTATGAAAAACTGTTTTTT.

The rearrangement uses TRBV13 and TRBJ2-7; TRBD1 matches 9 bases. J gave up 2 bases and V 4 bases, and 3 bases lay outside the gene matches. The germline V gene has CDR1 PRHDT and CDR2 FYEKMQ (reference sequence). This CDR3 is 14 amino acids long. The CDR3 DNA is TGTGCCAGCAGCTGGGACAGGGAACCCTACGAGCAGTACTTC. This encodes CASSWDREPYEQYF.

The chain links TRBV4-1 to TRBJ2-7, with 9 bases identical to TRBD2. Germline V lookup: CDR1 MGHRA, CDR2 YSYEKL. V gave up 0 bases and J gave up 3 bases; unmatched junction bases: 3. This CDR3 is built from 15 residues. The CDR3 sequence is CASSQELAGFYEQYF. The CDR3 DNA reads TGCGCCAGCAGCCAAGAGCTAGCGGGATTCTACGAGCAGTACTTC.

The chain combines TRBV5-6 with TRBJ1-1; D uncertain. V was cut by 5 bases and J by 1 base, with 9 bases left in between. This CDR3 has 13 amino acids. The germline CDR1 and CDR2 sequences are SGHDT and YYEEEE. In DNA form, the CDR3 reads TGTGCCAGCAGACGTAGACAGAACACTGAAGCTTTCTTT. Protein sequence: CASRRRQNTEAFF.

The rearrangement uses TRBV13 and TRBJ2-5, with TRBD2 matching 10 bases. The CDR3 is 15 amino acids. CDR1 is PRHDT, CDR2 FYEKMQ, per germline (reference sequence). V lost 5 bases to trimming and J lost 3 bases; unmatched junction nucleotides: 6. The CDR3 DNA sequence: TGTGCCAGCAGCCTCCGTCTAGCGGGAGAAGAGACCCAGTACTTC. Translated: CASSLRLAGEETQYF.

Here the CDR3 reads CASSLRLAYEQYF. CDR3 in DNA: TGTGCCAGCAGCTTAAGGCTAGCCTACGAGCAGTACTTC. The chain couples TRBV7-2 to TRBJ2-7; D unresolved. Trimming shortened V by 2 bases and J by 2 bases, and 7 bases separated the two germline ends. The CDR3 totals 13 residues. The germline V gene encodes CDR1 SGHTA and CDR2 FQGNSA.

In DNA, the CDR3 is TGTGCCAGCGCGACAGGGCTTGCCCCCTACGAGCAGTACTTC. Encoded protein: CASATGLAPYEQYF. The chain couples TRBV6-5 to TRBJ2-7, with 7 bases identical to TRBD1. There are 14 residues in the CDR3. Trimming took 8 bases from V and 2 from J; bases not matched to a gene: 9. Per germline, CDR1 MNHEY and CDR2 SVGAGI.

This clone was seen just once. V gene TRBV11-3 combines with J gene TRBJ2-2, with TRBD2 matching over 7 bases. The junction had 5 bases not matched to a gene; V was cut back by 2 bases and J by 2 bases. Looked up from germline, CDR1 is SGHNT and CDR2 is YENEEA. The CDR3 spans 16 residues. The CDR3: CASSLTGGPNTGELFF. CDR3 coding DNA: TGTGCCAGCAGCTTAACGGGAGGACCAAACACCGGGGAGCTGTTTTTT.

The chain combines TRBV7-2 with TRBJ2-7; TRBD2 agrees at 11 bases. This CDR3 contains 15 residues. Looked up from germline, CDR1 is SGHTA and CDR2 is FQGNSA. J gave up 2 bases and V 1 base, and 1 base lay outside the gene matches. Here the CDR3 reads CASSLGLAGTYEQYF. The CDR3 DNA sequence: TGTGCCAGCAGCTTAGGACTAGCGGGAACCTACGAGCAGTACTTC.